Below, 30 T cell receptor beta chains from the same sample are listed, as sequenced in a study of shared clonotypes between healthy human individuals. Sequencing used immunoSEQ multiplex PCR; TCRdb keeps in-frame clones, though not all of them. The data hold a few hundred thousand clones, with around 95% observed a single time. Naive CD8 cells, CD45RO-negative and positively selected for CCR7, excluded terminally differentiated effector memory CD45RA+ cells. Specimen: naive CD8+ T cells sorted from blood. The receptors originated from a woman aged 25 to 45 in good health.

This clone occurred once. The genes are TRBV29-1 and TRBJ1-2; D is possibly TRBD1 (5 bases). Between the trimmed V and J ends, which lost 6 bases and 3 bases, there was a span of 14 bases. The CDR3 covers 13 residues. Germline V gene sequence: CDR1 SQVTM, CDR2 ANQGSEA. The CDR3 sequence: CSVQVVGDYGYTF. The CDR3 DNA sequence: TGCAGCGTACAGGTGGTCGGGGACTATGGCTACACCTTC.

This clone came up a few times. The chain uses TRBV27 and TRBJ1-5, with D uncertain. The CDR3 sequence is 15 residues long. V lost 3 bases and J 0 bases, leaving 9 bases between the germline ends. The V gene's germline CDR1 is MNHEY and CDR2 SMNVEV (reference sequence). CDR3 residues: CASSFGTDSNQPQHF. CDR3 in DNA: TGTGCCAGCAGTTTTGGCACGGATAGCAATCAGCCCCAGCATTTT.

This clone was detected once. V is TRBV7-9 and J is TRBJ2-7; TRBD2 is a possible D gene (5 bases). Trimming removed 8 bases at V and 0 bases at J, with 17 bases between. Germline assignment: CDR1 SEHNR and CDR2 FQNEAQ (reference sequence). The CDR3 totals 15 residues. The CDR3 nucleotides read TGTGCCAGCCCCCCCGAGGGCCGCGACTCCTACGAGCAGTACTTC. Its protein is CASPPEGRDSYEQYF.

The chain recombines TRBV27 with TRBJ2-5; 12 bases agree with TRBD2. The CDR3 has 15 residues. Per the germline V gene, CDR1 is MNHEY and CDR2 is SMNVEV (reference sequence). The ends lost 2 bases at V and 3 bases at J; junction bases unmatched: 1. The DNA of the CDR3 is TGTGCCAGCAGTTTACGACTAGCGGGAGAAGAGACCCAGTACTTC. Protein product: CASSLRLAGEETQYF.

This clone was seen once. The rearrangement uses TRBV14 and TRBJ2-1; 8 nucleotides agree with TRBD2. The CDR3 has 17 residues. V lost 4 bases and J lost 0; bases outside the gene matches: 8. The germline V gene encodes CDR1 SGHDN and CDR2 FVKESK. This CDR3 is CASSPTSGLSSYNEQFF. As DNA, the CDR3 is TGTGCCAGCAGCCCTACTAGCGGCCTCTCCTCCTACAATGAGCAGTTCTTC.

This chain uses TRBV5-1 with TRBJ2-1, with D perhaps assigned TRBD1 or TRBD2 (6 bases each). V lost 2 bases and J 6 bases, leaving 27 bases between the germline ends. The CDR3 has 19 residues. Germline V CDR1 and CDR2: SGHRS, YFSETQ. CDR3 residues: CASSFGGVGLVTGLNEQFF. CDR3 sequence (DNA): TGCGCCAGCAGCTTTGGGGGCGTGGGACTCGTGACAGGTCTCAATGAGCAGTTCTTC.

This chain connects TRBV19 to TRBJ1-1; D may be TRBD1 (5 bases). Trimming stripped 3 bases from V and 5 bases from J, with 10 bases between. Per germline, CDR1 LNHDA and CDR2 SQIVND (reference sequence). The CDR3 is made up of 13 amino acids. This CDR3 is CASSMGRETEAFF. Here the CDR3 DNA reads TGTGCCAGTAGTATGGGCAGGGAAACTGAAGCTTTCTTT.

The genes are TRBV6-5 and TRBJ2-5; D possibly corresponds to TRBD1 (6 bases). Trimming took 0 bases from V and 2 from J, leaving 10 bases between them. The CDR3 has 15 amino acids. Germline CDR1 and CDR2: MNHEY and SVGAGI. The CDR3 region has the DNA TGTGCCAGCAGTTACTCCACAGGGCTGCAAGAGACCCAGTACTTC. Protein sequence: CASSYSTGLQETQYF.

This chain joins TRBV10-1 and TRBJ2-7; 9 bases agree with TRBD1. The CDR3 consists of 14 residues. J was trimmed by 12 bases and V by 0 bases; bases with no gene match: 9. The germline gives CDR1 WNHNN, CDR2 SYGVQD (reference sequence). In nucleotides, the CDR3 is TGCGCCAGCAGTGAGTCGGGACAGGGCCGACCGGTGTACTTC. Protein: CASSESGQGRPVYF.

The chain recombines TRBV4-2 with TRBJ1-2, with 7 positions matching TRBD1. The germline V gene encodes CDR1 LGHNA and CDR2 YNFKEQ. V shed 0 bases, J shed 7 bases, and the junction held 11 bases outside the gene matches. The CDR3 is 16 residues long. The CDR3, as DNA: TGTGCCAGCAGCCAAGACGAGGGACAGTTGACTCGTGGCTACACCTTC. This translates into CASSQDEGQLTRGYTF.

CDR3 coding DNA: TGTGCCAGCGGCGGGACCTCAAATGAAAAACTGTTTTTT. Translation: CASGGTSNEKLFF. V gene TRBV6-6 combines with J gene TRBJ1-4; a possible D gene is TRBD1 (5 bases). There are 13 residues in the CDR3. V lost 8 bases, J lost 5 bases, and 12 bases lay in between. CDR1 and CDR2 from the germline V gene are MNHNY and SVGAGI (reference sequence).

This clone turned up a few times. The chain is built from TRBV14 and TRBJ1-1, with 8 bases identical to TRBD1. The CDR3 runs 14 residues. V gave up 3 bases and J gave up 2 bases; unmatched junction bases: 2. Germline lookup yields CDR1 SGHDN and CDR2 FVKESK. The CDR3 region has the DNA TGTGCCAGCAGCCAGGACAGGGCAAACACTGAAGCTTTCTTT. Protein product: CASSQDRANTEAFF.

V gene TRBV19 combines with J gene TRBJ2-1; perhaps TRBD2 as D (6 bases). Germline V gene sequence: CDR1 LNHDA, CDR2 SQIVND (reference sequence). The CDR3 runs 11 residues. The CDR3 protein is CASSASNEQFF. The CDR3 DNA is TGTGCATCTAGCGCGAGCAATGAGCAGTTCTTC.

The count of this clone is one. This sequence joins TRBV6-1 and TRBJ1-1; perhaps TRBD1 as D (6 bases). V was trimmed by 8 bases and J by 5 bases, leaving 18 bases between them. The CDR3 extends over 14 amino acids. CDR1 is MNHNS and CDR2 is SASEGT in the germline V gene. The CDR3 DNA follows: TGTGCCAGCTACCGGACAGTTCTGGCAACTGAAGCTTTCTTT. As protein: CASYRTVLATEAFF.

This sequence joins TRBV27 and TRBJ2-1; the D gene is possibly TRBD2 (6 bases). The germline CDR1 and CDR2 sequences are MNHEY and SMNVEV (reference sequence). Trimming shortened V by 2 bases and J by 5 bases, and 7 bases separated the two germline ends. The CDR3 covers 13 residues. The CDR3 spells CASSLLANNEQFF. DNA of the CDR3: TGTGCCAGCAGTTTACTAGCGAACAATGAGCAGTTCTTC.

This chain links TRBV2 with TRBJ2-2; maybe TRBD2 (6 bases). Trimming took off 7 bases at V and 0 bases at J, with 9 bases between the two ends. The length of the CDR3 is 14 residues. The germline gives CDR1 SNHLY, CDR2 FYNNEI. The CDR3 bases are TGTGCCAGCACGCGGGATACGAACACCGGGGAGCTGTTTTTT. Protein sequence: CASTRDTNTGELFF.

The chain carries TRBV25-1 and TRBJ2-5, with D maybe TRBD2 (5 bases). The J call may be faulty, since TRBJ2-7 better matches the DNA end. The CDR3 length is 15 residues. Germline CDR1 and CDR2: MGHDK and SYGVNS. CDR3 DNA: TGTGCCAGCAGTGTAACGGGTGGGAGCTCCTACGAGCAGTACTTC. It is translated as CASSVTGGSSYEQYF.

This rearrangement joins TRBV29-1 to TRBJ1-4; no clear D. CDR3 length equals 12 residues. Trimming pared 6 bases from V and 2 bases from J, leaving 7 bases between. Germline CDR1 and CDR2: SQVTM and ANQGSEA. The CDR3: CSVRATNEKLFF. Here the CDR3 DNA reads TGCAGCGTGCGAGCCACTAATGAAAAACTGTTTTTT.

This chain uses TRBV6-1 with TRBJ2-7, with D perhaps TRBD2 (5 bases). Germline-derived CDR1 and CDR2 are MNHNS and SASEGT. V shed 5 bases and J shed 3 bases, with 11 bases lying between them. The CDR3 loop spans 13 amino acids. DNA of the CDR3: TGTGCCAGCAGTTCCGGACTGTTCTACGAGCAGTACTTC. It codes for CASSSGLFYEQYF.

The chain has TRBV2 and TRBJ2-1; D unresolved. Trimming took 1 base from V and 5 from J, leaving 15 bases between them. Germline CDR1 is SNHLY and CDR2 is FYNNEI. The CDR3 has 16 amino acids. The CDR3 here is CASSEGRTGWNNEQFF. In DNA, the CDR3 is TGTGCCAGCAGTGAAGGGCGGACGGGCTGGAACAATGAGCAGTTCTTC.

The V gene is TRBV6-1, the J gene TRBJ1-2; D ambiguous. Trimming removed 5 bases from V and 3 bases from J, with 16 bases in between. There are 15 residues in the CDR3. Germline V lookup: CDR1 MNHNS, CDR2 SASEGT. CDR3: CASSPRTRPDYGYTF. In DNA form, the CDR3 reads TGTGCCAGCAGTCCCCGGACCCGGCCCGACTATGGCTACACCTTC.

A word on this clone: This may stem from a read error, because a much larger clone lies one nucleotide away. Other DNA variants within this sample encode the same CDR3. The chain links TRBV5-4 to TRBJ2-5; D remains ambiguous. V was shortened by 2 bases and J by 1 base, with 6 bases between the two germline ends. Germline values: CDR1 SGHNT, CDR2 YYREEE (reference sequence). The CDR3 is 13 residues long. The chain's CDR3 is CASSFEAQETQYF. The DNA for the CDR3 is TGTGCCAGCAGCTTCGAGGCCCAAGAGACCCAGTACTTC.

The chain combines TRBV21-1 with TRBJ2-5; TRBD2 is the table's D call and was not checked against the DNA. TRBV21-1 is a listed pseudogene. The CDR3 loop spans 16 amino acids. The CDR3 coding sequence is TGTGCCAGCAGCAAGGGCGGAGGCTTCTCTCAAGAGACCCAGTACTTC. Amino acid sequence: CASSKGGGFSQETQYF.

This clone was counted once. The V and J genes are TRBV28 and TRBJ2-7, with D possibly matching TRBD1 (6 bases). Germline CDR1 and CDR2: MDHEN and SYDVKM. CDR3 length equals 14 residues. Trimming cost V 2 bases and J 0 bases, with 8 bases left between them. The CDR3 sequence: CASSLLDSSYEQYF. The CDR3 nucleotides are TGTGCCAGCAGTTTACTGGACAGCTCCTACGAGCAGTACTTC.

The chain employs TRBV6-5 and TRBJ2-7; TRBD1 matches at 7 bases. CDR3 length: 15 residues. The V gene's germline CDR1 is MNHEY and CDR2 SVGAGI. With 0 bases clipped from V and 3 bases from J, the junction kept 5 bases outside the gene matches. The CDR3 nucleotides read TGTGCCAGCAGTTACTCCTGGGACAGCCGCTACGAGCAGTACTTC. Translating gives CASSYSWDSRYEQYF.

J is TRBJ2-7 and V is TRBV13; D may match TRBD1 or TRBD2 (5 bases each). CDR3 size: 15 residues. Deletions cut 1 base from V and 3 bases from J, with 13 bases between. Germline V lookup: CDR1 PRHDT, CDR2 FYEKMQ (reference sequence). The chain's CDR3 is CASSLVVGPDYEQYF. In DNA form, the CDR3 reads TGTGCCAGCAGCTTAGTGGTGGGACCAGACTACGAGCAGTACTTC.

This clone was seen a single time. V gene TRBV15 combines with J gene TRBJ1-2; the match to TRBD1 covers 10 bases. Germline V lookup: CDR1 LNHNV, CDR2 YYDKDF (reference sequence). The CDR3 totals 17 residues. The ends lost 3 bases at V and 7 bases at J; junction bases unmatched: 14. The chain's CDR3 is CATSRTAGTGVLGGYTF. Written as DNA, the CDR3 is TGTGCCACCAGCAGGACAGCCGGGACAGGGGTCCTGGGTGGCTACACCTTC.

V and J are TRBV6-6 and TRBJ1-1, with a tentative D call TRBD1 (6 bases). Germline CDR1 reads MNHNY; CDR2 reads SVGAGI (reference sequence). The V end lost 3 bases, the J end lost 3 bases, and 17 bases lay between the germline ends. This CDR3 comprises 16 residues. In DNA, the CDR3 is TGTGCCAGCAGTTATCTGGACAGATCTCTCGACACTGAAGCTTTCTTT. Residues: CASSYLDRSLDTEAFF.

The chain carries TRBV28 and TRBJ2-7, with D hard to call. V lost 3 bases and J lost 6, with 12 bases in between. This CDR3 spans 13 amino acids. Germline values: CDR1 MDHEN, CDR2 SYDVKM. In DNA form, the CDR3 reads TGTGCCAGCAGTTTTAGGGCAGGCTCCGAGCAGTACTTC. Translation gives CASSFRAGSEQYF.

The rearrangement joins TRBV30 to TRBJ2-5; a possible D gene is TRBD1 (6 bases). The DNA end favors TRBJ2-7, so the J call may be wrong. Germline-derived CDR1 and CDR2 are GTSNPN and SVGIG (reference sequence). CDR3 size: 14 residues. Here the CDR3 DNA reads TGTGCCTGGAGTTTACAGGGCACGTCATACGAGCAGTACTTC. Translating gives CAWSLQGTSYEQYF.